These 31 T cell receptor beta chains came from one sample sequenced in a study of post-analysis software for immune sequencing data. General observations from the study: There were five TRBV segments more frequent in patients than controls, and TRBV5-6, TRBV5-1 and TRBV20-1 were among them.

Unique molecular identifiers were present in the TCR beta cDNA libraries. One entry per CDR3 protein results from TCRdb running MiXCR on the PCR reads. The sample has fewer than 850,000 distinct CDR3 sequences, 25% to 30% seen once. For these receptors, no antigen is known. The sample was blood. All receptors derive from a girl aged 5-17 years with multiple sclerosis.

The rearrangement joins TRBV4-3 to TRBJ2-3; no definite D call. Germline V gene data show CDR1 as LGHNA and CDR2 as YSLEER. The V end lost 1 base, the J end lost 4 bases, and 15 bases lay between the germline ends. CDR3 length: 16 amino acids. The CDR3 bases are TGCGCCAGCAGCCAAGCACTACTGGGTTGGTCAGATACGCAGTATTTT. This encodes CASSQALLGWSDTQYF.

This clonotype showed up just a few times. CDR3 coding DNA: TGTGCCAGCAGTCCCCCCGGGACAGGGGGTCAGCCCCAGCATTTT. Amino acids: CASSPPGTGGQPQHF. The genes are TRBV12-3 or TRBV12-4 and TRBJ1-5, with 11 bases lining up with TRBD1. Losses at the gene ends were 5 bases for V and 6 bases for J; bases not matched to a gene: 6. CDR3 length: 15 residues.

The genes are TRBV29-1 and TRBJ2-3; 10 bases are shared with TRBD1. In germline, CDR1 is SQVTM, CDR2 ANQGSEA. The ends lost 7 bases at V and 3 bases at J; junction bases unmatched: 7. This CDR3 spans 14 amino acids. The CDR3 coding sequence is TGCAGCGCAACACCGGGACAGGGGACAGATACGCAGTATTTT. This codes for CSATPGQGTDTQYF.

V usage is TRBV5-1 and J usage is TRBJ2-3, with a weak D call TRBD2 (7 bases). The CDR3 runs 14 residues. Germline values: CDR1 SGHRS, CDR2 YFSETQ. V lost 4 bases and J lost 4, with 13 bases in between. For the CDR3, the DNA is TGCGCCAGCAGCCGGGGGGCCGGCGCAGATACGCAGTATTTT. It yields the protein CASSRGAGADTQYF.

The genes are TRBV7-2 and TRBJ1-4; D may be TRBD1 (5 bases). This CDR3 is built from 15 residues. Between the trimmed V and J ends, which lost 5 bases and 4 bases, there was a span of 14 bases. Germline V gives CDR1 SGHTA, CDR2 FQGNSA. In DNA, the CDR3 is TGTGCCAGCAGCCCTCGCTGGGGGGATAATGAAAAACTGTTTTTT. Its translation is CASSPRWGDNEKLFF. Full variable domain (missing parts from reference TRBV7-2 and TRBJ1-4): GAGVSQSPSNKVTEKGKDVELRCDPISGHTALYWYRQSLGQGLEFLIYFQGNSAPDKSGLPSDRFSAERTGGSVSTLTIQRTQQEDSAVYLCASSPRWGDNEKLFFGSGTQLSVL.

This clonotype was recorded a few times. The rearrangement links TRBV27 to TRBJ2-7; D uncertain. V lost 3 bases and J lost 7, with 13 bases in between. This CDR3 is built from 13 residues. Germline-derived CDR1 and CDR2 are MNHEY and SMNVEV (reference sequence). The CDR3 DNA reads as TGTGCCAGCAGTTTGGCCGGCTGGGGAGAGCAGTACTTC. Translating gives CASSLAGWGEQYF.

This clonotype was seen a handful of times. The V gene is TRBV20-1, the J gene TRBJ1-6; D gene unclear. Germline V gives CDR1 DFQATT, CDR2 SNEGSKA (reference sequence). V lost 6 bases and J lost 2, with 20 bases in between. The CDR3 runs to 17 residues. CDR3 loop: CSANTGPGSPYNSPLHF. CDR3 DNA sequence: TGCAGTGCCAACACGGGCCCGGGGAGCCCCTATAATTCACCCCTCCACTTT.

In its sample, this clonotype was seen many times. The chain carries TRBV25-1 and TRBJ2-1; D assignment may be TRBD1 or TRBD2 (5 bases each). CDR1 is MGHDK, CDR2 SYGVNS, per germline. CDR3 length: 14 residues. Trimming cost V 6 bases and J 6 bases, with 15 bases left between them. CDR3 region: CASSPGTLSNEQFF. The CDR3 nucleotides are TGTGCCAGCAGCCCGGGGACGCTAAGCAATGAGCAGTTCTTC. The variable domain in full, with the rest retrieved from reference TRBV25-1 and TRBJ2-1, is EADIYQTPRYLVIGTGKKITLECSQTMGHDKMYWYQQDPGMELHLIHYSYGVNSTEKGDLSSESTVSRIRTEHFPLTLESARPSHTSQYLCASSPGTLSNEQFFGPGTRLTVL.

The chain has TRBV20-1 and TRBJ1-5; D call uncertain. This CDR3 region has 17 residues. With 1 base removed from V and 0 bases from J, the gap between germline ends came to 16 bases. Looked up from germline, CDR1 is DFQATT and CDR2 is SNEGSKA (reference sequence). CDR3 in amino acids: CSARVPESPYSNQPQHF. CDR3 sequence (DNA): TGCAGTGCTAGAGTCCCGGAGTCACCTTATAGCAATCAGCCCCAGCATTTT.

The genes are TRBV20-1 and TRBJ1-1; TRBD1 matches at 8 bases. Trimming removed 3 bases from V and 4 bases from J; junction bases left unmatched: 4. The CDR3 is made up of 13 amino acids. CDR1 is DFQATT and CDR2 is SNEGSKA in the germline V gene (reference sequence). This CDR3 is CSARDRAGTEAFF. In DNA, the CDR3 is TGCAGTGCTAGGGACAGGGCGGGCACTGAAGCTTTCTTT.

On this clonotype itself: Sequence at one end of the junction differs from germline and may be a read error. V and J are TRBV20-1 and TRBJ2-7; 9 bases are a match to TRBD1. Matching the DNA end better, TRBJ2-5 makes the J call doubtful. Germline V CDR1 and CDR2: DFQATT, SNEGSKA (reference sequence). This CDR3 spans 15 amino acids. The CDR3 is CGARLNRGRQETQYF. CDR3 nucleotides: TGCGGTGCTAGACTAAACAGGGGGCGGCAAGAGACCCAGTACTTC.

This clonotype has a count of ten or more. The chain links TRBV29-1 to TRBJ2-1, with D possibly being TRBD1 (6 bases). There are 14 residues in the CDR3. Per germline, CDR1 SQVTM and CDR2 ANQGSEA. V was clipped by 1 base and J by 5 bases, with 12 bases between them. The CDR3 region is CSVEGPGGDNEQFF. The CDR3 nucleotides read TGCAGCGTTGAAGGACCTGGGGGCGACAATGAGCAGTTCTTC.

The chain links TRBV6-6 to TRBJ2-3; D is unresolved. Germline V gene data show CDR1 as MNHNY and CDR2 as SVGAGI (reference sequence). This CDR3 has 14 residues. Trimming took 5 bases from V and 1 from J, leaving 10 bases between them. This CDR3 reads CASSRLGRTDTQYF. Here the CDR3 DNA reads TGTGCCAGCAGTCGCCTCGGGCGCACAGATACGCAGTATTTT.

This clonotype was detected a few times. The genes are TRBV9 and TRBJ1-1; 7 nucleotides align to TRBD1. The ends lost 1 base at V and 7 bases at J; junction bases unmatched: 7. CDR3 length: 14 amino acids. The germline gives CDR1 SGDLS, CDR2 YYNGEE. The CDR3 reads CASSVLQGGGEAFF. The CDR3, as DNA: TGTGCCAGCAGCGTACTCCAGGGGGGAGGTGAAGCTTTCTTT.

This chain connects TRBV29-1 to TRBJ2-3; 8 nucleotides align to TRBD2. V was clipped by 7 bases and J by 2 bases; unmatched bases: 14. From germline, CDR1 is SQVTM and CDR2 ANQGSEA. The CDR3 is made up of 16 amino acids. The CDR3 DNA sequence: TGCAGCGCCGCTGTCCCGACTAGCGTGCTCACAGATACGCAGTATTTT. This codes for CSAAVPTSVLTDTQYF.

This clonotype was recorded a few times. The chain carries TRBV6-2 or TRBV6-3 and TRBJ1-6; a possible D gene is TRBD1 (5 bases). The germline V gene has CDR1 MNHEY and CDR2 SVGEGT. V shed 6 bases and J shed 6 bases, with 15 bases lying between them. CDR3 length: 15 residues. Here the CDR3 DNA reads TGTGCCAGCAGCATTATAGGGGTCGGTAATTCACCCCTCCACTTT. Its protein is CASSIIGVGNSPLHF.

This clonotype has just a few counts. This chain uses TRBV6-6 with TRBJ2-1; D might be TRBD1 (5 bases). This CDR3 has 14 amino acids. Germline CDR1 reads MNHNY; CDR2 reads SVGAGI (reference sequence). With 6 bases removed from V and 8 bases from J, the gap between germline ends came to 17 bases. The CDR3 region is CASSRFRAVDEQFF. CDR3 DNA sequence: TGTGCCAGCAGCCGATTCAGGGCGGTGGATGAGCAGTTCTTC.

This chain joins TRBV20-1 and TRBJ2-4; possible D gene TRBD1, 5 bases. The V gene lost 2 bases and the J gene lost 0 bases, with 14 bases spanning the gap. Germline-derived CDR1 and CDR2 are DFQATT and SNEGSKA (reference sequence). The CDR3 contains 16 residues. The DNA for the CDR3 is TGCAGTGCTAGAAAGGGGCCAGCCCTAGCCAAAAACATTCAGTACTTC. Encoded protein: CSARKGPALAKNIQYF.

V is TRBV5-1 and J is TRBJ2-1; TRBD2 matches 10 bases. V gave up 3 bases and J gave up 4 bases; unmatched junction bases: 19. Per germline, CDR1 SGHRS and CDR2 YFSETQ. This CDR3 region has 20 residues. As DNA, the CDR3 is TGCGCCAGCAGCTCCCCCCCGGGGGTGACCGGACTAGCGGAGTACAATGAGCAGTTCTTC. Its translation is CASSSPPGVTGLAEYNEQFF.

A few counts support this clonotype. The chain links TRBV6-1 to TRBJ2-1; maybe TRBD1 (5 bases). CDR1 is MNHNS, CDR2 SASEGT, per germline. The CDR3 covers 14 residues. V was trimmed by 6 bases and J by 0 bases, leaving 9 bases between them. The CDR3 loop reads CASRTQGSYNEQFF. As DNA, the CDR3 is TGTGCCAGCAGGACTCAGGGCTCCTACAATGAGCAGTTCTTC.

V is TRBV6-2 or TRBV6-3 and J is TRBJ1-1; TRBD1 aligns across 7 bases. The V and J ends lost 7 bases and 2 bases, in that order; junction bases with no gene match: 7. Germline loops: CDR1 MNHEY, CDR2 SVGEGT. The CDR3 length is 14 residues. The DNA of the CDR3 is TGTGCCAGCACCTCCCGGACAGGAAACACTGAAGCTTTCTTT. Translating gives CASTSRTGNTEAFF.

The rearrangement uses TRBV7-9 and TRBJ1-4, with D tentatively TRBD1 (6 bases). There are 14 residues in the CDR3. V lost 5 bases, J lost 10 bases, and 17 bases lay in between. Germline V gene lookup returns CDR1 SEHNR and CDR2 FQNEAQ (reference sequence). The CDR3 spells CASSAGSKGGKLFF. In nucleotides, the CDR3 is TGTGCCAGCAGCGCCGGGTCCAAGGGGGGAAAACTGTTTTTT.

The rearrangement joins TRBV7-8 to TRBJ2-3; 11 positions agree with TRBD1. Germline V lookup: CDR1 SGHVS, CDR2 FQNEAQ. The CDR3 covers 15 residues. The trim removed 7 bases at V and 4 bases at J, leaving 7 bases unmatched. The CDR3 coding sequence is TGTGCCAGCACGGACCGGGACAGGGGGGCAGATACGCAGTATTTT. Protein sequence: CASTDRDRGADTQYF.

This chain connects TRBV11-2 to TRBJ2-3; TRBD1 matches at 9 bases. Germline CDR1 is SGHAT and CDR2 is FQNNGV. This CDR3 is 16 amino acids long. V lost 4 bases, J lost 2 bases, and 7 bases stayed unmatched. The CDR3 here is CASSYGDRVVTDTQYF. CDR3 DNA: TGTGCCAGCAGCTATGGGGACAGGGTCGTCACAGATACGCAGTATTTT. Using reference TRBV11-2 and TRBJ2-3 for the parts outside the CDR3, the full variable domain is EAGVAQSPRYKIIEKRQSVAFWCNPISGHATLYWYQQILGQGPKLLIQFQNNGVVDDSQLPKDRFSAERLKGVDSTLKIQPAKLEDSAVYLCASSYGDRVVTDTQYFGPGTRLTVL.

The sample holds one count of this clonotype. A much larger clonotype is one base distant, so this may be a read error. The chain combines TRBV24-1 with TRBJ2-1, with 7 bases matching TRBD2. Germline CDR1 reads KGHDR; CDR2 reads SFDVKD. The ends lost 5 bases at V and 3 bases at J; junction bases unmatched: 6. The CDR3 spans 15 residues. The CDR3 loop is CATSGRAGIYNEQFF. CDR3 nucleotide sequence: TGTGCCACCAGTGGTCGAGCGGGAATCTACAATGAGCAGTTCTTC.

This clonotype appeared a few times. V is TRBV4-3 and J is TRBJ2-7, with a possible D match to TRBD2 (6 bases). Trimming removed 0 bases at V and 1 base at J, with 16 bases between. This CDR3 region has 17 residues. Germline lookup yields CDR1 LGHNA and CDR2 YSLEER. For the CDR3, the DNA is TGCGCCAGCAGCCAAGATGATGTCCCGGGAGAGTCCTACGAGCAGTACTTC. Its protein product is CASSQDDVPGESYEQYF.

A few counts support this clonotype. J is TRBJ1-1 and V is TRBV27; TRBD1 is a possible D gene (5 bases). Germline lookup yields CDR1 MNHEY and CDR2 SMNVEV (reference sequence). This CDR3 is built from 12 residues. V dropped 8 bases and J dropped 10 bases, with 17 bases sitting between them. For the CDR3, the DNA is TGTGCCAGCGGGGGTGGGGCTAGGGGAGCTTTCTTT. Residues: CASGGGARGAFF.

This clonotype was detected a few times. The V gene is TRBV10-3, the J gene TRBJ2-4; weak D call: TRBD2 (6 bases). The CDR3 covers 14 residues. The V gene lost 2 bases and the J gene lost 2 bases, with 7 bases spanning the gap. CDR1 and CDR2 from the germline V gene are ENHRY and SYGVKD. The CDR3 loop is CAISEGGPKNIQYF. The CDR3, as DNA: TGTGCCATCAGTGAGGGAGGGCCCAAAAACATTCAGTACTTC.

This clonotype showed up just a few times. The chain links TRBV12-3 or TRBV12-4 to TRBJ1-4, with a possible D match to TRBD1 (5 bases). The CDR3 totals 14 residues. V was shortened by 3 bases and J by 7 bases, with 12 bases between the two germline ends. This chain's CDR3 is CASSFMGGGEKLFF. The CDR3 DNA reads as TGTGCCAGCAGTTTCATGGGGGGGGGTGAAAAACTGTTTTTT.

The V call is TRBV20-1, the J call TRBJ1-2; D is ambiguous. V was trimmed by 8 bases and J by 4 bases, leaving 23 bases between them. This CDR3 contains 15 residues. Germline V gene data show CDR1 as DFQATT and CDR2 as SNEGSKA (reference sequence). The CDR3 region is CSSTFGWETIYGYTF. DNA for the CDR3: TGCAGTTCTACCTTCGGGTGGGAGACAATCTATGGCTACACCTTC.

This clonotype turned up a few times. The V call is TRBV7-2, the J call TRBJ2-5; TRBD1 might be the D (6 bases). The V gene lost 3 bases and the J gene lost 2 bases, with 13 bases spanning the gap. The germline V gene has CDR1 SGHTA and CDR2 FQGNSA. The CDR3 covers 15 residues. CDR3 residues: CASSLGALPQETQYF. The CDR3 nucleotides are TGTGCCAGCAGCTTGGGGGCCCTCCCTCAAGAGACCCAGTACTTC.